The TCR beta chain under discussion was sequenced for a study of PD-L1 blockade in urothelial cancer. About the study: Between 0 and 3 prior chemotherapy regimens had been given to patients.

This clone was counted ten times or more. Spike-ins of synthetic TCR analog templates went into each PCR. The method was immunoSEQ multiplex PCR; TCRdb's version includes in-frame clones alone and lacks a portion of them. The sample lists tens of thousands of clones, 84% occurring once. CDR3 length: 15 residues. CDR1 is SGHTA and CDR2 is FQGNSA in the germline V gene. The junction had 5 bases not matched to a gene; V was cut back by 4 bases and J by 2 bases. This chain joins TRBV7-2 and TRBJ2-1; 7 bases align to TRBD2. Sequencing was performed on PBMCs, taken around atezolizumab (anti-PD-L1) treatment. This receptor was identified in a man between 65 and 80 years old with urothelial cancer. CDR3 bases: TGTGCCAGCAGCTACGGGGGAGGGGCCTACAATGAGCAGTTCTTC. Translation gives CASSYGGGAYNEQFF.